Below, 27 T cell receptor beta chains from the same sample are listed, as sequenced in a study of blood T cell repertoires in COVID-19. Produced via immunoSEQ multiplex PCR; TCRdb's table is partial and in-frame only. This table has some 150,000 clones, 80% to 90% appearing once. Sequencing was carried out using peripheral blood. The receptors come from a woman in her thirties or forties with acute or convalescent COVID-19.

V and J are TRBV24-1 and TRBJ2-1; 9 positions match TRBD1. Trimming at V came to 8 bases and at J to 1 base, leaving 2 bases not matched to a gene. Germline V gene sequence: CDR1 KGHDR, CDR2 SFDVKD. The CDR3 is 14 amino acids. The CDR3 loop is CATNRGPSYNEQFF. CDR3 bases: TGTGCCACCAACAGGGGGCCATCCTACAATGAGCAGTTCTTC.

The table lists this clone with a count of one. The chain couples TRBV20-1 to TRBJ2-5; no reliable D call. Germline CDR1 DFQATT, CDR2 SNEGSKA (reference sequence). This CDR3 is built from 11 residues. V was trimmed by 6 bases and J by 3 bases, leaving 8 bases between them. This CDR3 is CSAQIKETQYF. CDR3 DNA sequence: TGCAGTGCCCAGATTAAAGAGACCCAGTACTTC.

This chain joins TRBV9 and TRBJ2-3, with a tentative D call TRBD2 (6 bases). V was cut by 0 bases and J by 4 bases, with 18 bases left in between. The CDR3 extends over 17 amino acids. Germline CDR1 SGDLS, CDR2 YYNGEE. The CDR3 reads CASSVELSRRAADTQYF. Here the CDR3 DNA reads TGTGCCAGCAGCGTAGAATTGTCGAGGAGGGCAGCAGATACGCAGTATTTT. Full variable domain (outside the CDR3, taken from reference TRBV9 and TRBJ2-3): DSGVTQTPKHLITATGQRVTLRCSPRSGDLSVYWYQQSLDQGLQFLIQYYNGEERAKGNILERFSAQQFPDLHSELNLSSLELGDSALYFCASSVELSRRAADTQYFGPGTRLTVL.

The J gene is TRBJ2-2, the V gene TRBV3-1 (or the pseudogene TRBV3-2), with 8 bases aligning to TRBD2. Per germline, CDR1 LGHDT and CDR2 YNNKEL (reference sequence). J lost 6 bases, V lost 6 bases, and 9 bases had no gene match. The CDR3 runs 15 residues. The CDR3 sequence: CASSLSGGRPGELFF. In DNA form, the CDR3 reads TGTGCCAGCAGTTTGAGCGGGGGAAGGCCCGGGGAGCTGTTTTTT.

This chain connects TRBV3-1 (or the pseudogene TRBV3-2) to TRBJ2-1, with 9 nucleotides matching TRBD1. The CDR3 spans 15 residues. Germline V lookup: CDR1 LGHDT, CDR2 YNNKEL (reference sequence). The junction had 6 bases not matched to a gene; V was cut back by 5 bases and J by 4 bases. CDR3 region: CASSYGQGQYNEQFF. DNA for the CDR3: TGTGCCAGCAGCTACGGACAGGGGCAATACAATGAGCAGTTCTTC.

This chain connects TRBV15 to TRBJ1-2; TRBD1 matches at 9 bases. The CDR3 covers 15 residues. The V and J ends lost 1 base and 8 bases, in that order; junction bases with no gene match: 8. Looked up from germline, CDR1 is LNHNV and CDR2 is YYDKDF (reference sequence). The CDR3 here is CATSRASGTGRGYTF. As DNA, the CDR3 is TGTGCCACCAGCAGAGCATCAGGGACAGGGAGAGGCTACACCTTC.

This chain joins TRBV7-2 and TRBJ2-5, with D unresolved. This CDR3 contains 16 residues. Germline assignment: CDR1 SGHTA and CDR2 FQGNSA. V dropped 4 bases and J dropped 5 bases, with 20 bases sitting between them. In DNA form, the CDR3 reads TGTGCCAGCAGCTCCAATCTAGGCGTGATAGGTGAGACCCAGTACTTC. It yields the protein CASSSNLGVIGETQYF.

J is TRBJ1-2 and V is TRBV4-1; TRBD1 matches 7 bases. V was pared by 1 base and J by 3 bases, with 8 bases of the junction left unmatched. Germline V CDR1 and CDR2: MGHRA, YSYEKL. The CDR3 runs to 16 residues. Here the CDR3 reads CASSQAGFTGDYGYTF. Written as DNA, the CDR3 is TGCGCCAGCAGCCAAGCCGGGTTTACAGGGGACTATGGCTACACCTTC.

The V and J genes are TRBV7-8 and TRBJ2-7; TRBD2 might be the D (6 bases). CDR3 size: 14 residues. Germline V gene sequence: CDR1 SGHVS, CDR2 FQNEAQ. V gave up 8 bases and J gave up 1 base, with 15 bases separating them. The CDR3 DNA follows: TGTGCCAGCCAGTCGGGACGGGGGTCCTACGAGCAGTACTTC. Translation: CASQSGRGSYEQYF.

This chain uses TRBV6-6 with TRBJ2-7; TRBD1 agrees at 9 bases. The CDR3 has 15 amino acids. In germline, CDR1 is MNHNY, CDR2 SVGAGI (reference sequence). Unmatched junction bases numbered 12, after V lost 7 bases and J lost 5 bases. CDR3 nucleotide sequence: TGTGCCAGCATCAATACCGACAGGGGGAGTCACGAGCAGTACTTC. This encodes CASINTDRGSHEQYF.

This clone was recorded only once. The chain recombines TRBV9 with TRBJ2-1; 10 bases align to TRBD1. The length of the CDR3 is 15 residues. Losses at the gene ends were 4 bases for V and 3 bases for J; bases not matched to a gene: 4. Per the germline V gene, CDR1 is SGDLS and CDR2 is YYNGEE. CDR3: CASSIGTGVYNEQFF. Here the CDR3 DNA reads TGTGCCAGCAGCATCGGGACAGGGGTCTACAATGAGCAGTTCTTC.

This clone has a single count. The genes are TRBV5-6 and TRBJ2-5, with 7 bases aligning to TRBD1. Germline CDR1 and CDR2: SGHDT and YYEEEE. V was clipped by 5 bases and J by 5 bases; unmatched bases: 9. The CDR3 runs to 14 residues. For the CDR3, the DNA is TGTGCCAGCAGAACAGGGGCCCGGCGCGAGACCCAGTACTTC. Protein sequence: CASRTGARRETQYF.

Here the CDR3 DNA reads TGTGCCAGCTCACCCTGGACAGGGGAGGTGAATTCACCCCTCCACTTT. Translation: CASSPWTGEVNSPLHF. This chain connects TRBV18 to TRBJ1-6; 9 nucleotides align to TRBD1. This CDR3 spans 16 amino acids. The J segment lost 7 bases and the V segment lost 3 bases, leaving 7 bases of the junction unmatched. Germline values: CDR1 KGHSH, CDR2 LQKENI.

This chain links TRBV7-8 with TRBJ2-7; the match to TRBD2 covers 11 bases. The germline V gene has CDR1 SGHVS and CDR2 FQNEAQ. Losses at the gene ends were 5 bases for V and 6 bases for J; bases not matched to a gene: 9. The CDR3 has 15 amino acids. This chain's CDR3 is CASSPISGGAFEQYF. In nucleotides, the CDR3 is TGTGCCAGCAGCCCTATTAGCGGGGGGGCCTTCGAGCAGTACTTC.

The CDR3 nucleotides are TGTGCCAGCAACCTGAGGGGGGGCTCCTACGCGAACACCGGGGAGCTGTTTTTT. It codes for CASNLRGGSYANTGELFF. The rearrangement joins TRBV27 to TRBJ2-2, with D possibly matching TRBD2 (7 bases). From germline, CDR1 is MNHEY and CDR2 SMNVEV (reference sequence). V was clipped by 7 bases and J by 0 bases, with 21 bases between them. The CDR3 runs 18 residues.

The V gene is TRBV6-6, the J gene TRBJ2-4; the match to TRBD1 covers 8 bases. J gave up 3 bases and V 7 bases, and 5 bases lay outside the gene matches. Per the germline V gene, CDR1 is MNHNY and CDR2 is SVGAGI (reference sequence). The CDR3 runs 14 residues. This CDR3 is CASTQGAGKNIQYF. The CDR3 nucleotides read TGTGCCAGCACCCAGGGGGCCGGCAAAAACATTCAGTACTTC.

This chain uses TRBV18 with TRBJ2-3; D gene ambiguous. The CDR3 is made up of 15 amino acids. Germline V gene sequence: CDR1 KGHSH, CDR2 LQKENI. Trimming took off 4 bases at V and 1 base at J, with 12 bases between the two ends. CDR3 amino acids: CASSRIAAGTDTQYF. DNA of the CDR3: TGTGCCAGCTCACGGATTGCTGCGGGCACAGATACGCAGTATTTT.

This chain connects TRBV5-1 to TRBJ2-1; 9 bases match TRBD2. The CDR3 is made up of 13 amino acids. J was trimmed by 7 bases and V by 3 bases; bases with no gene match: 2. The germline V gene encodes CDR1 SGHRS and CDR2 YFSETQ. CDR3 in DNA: TGCGCCAGCAGCTCCAGCGGGAGGAATGAGCAGTTCTTC. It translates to CASSSSGRNEQFF. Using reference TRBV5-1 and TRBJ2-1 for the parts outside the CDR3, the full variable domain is KAGVTQTPRYLIKTRGQQVTLSCSPISGHRSVSWYQQTPGQGLQFLFEYFSETQRNKGNFPGRFSGRQFSNSRSEMNVSTLELGDSALYLCASSSSGRNEQFFGPGTRLTVL.

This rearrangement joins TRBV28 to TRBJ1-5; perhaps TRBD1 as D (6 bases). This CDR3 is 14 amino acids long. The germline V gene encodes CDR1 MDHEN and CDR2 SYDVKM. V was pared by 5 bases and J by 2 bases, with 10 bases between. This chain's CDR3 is CASSRGGGNQPQHF. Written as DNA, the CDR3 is TGTGCCAGCAGTAGGGGGGGTGGCAATCAGCCCCAGCATTTT.

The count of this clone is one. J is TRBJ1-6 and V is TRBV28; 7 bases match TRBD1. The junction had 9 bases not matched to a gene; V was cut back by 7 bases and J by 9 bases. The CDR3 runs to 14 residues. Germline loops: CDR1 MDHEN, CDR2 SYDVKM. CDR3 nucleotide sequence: TGTGCCAGCATCCATCCAAGGGGGCTTTCACCCCTCCACTTT. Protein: CASIHPRGLSPLHF.

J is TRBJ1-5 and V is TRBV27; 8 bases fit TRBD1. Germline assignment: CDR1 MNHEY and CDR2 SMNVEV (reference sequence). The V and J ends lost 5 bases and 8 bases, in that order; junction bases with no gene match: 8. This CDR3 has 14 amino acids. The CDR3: CASSPRQGREPQHF. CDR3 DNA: TGTGCCAGCAGTCCAAGACAGGGGCGGGAGCCCCAGCATTTT.

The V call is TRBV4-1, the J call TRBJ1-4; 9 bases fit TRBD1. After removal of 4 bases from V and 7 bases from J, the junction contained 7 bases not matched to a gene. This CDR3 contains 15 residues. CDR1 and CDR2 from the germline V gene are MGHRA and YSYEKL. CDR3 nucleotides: TGCGCCAGCAGCCCACGGACAGGGGAAGGTGAAAAACTGTTTTTT. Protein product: CASSPRTGEGEKLFF.

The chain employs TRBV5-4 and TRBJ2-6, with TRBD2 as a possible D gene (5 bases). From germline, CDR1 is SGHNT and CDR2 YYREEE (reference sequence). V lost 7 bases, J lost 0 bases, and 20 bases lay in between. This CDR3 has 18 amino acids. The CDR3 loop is CASLTKYPGNSGANVLTF. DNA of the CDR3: TGTGCCAGCCTAACCAAATATCCGGGGAACTCTGGGGCCAACGTCCTGACTTTC.

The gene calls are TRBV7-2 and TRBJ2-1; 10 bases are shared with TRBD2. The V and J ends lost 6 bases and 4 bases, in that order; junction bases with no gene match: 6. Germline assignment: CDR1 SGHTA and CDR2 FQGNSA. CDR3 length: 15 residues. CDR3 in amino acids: CASRLGGLAYNEQFF. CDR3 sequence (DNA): TGTGCCAGCAGACTAGGGGGACTAGCGTACAATGAGCAGTTCTTC.

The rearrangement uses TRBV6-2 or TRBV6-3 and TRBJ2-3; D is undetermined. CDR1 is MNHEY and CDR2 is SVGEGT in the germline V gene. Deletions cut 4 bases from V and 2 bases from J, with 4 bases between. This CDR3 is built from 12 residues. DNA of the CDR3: TGTGCCAGCAGTTTATACACAGATACGCAGTATTTT. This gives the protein CASSLYTDTQYF.

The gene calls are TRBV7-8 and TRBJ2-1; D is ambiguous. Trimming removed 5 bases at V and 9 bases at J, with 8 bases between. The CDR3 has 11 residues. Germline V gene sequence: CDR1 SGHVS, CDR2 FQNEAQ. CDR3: CASSPNVEQFF. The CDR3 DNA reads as TGTGCCAGCAGCCCTAACGTTGAGCAGTTCTTC.

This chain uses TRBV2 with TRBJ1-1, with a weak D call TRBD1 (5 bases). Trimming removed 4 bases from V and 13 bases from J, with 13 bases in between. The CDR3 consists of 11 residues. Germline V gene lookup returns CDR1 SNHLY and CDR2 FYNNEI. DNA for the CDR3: TGTGCCAGCAGTGTAGGCAGGGCAGGTTTCTTT. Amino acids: CASSVGRAGFF.